The rows below give T cell receptor beta chains drawn from one sample of a study of T cell changes during pregnancy in multiple sclerosis. The data were produced by immunoSEQ multiplex PCR, yet TCRdb's version contains in-frame clones alone and is incomplete. There are about 75,000 clones in the sample; 89% occur only once, and 0.7% to 0.9% lies in the top ten. Source: peripheral blood, taken in the first trimester of pregnancy. These receptor sequences come from a female donor in good health, enrolled as a control in a pregnancy study. The CDR3 runs from the conserved cysteine through the conserved F or W. The D gene is left open where the match is weak. Where a row states a size, it is once, few, many or the class of an expanded clone; other rows omit it.

TRBJ2-2	-	TRBD1	TRBV19	CASSTGQGGLTGELFF	TGTGCCAGTAGTACCGGACAGGGTGGGCTGACCGGGGAGCTGTTTTTT
TRBJ1-6	-	TRBD1	TRBV28	CASSPGTGYNSPLHF	TGTGCCAGCAGTCCCGGGACAGGTTATAATTCACCCCTCCACTTT
TRBJ2-2	-	-	TRBV2	CASSGGGAGTGELFF	TGTGCCAGCAGTGGGGGGGGCGCGGGCACCGGGGAGCTGTTTTTT
TRBJ2-7	-	TRBD1	TRBV27	CASSAKDRVSHEQYF	TGTGCCAGCAGTGCAAAGGACAGGGTATCCCACGAGCAGTACTTC
TRBJ2-3	-	TRBD1	TRBV4-1	CASSQDLGTGAVDTQYF	TGCGCCAGCAGCCAAGATCTGGGGACAGGGGCGGTCGATACGCAGTATTTT
TRBJ2-7	-	-	TRBV7-2	CASSLDSIYEQYF	TGTGCCAGCAGCCTGGACAGCATCTACGAGCAGTACTTC
TRBJ2-7	-	-	TRBV4-1	CASSQDRGTRYYEQYF	TGCGCCAGCAGCCAAGATCGCGGGACTCGATACTACGAGCAGTACTTC
TRBJ2-3	-	-	TRBV28	CASSQTEDTQYF	TGTGCCAGCAGTCAGACAGAAGATACGCAGTATTTT
TRBJ1-5	-	TRBD1	TRBV2	CASADVGGNQPQHF	TGTGCCAGCGCGGATGTAGGGGGCAACCAGCCCCAGCATTTT
TRBJ1-1	-	-	TRBV5-1	CASSLVTQGNTEAFF	TGCGCCAGCAGCTTGGTGACACAGGGGAACACTGAAGCTTTCTTT
TRBJ1-1	-	-	TRBV18	CASSGGGDTEAFF	TGTGCCAGCTCCGGAGGGGGGGATACCGAAGCTTTCTTT
TRBJ1-5	-	TRBD1	TRBV6-1	CASRSDRLSNQPQHF	TGTGCCAGCAGATCGGACAGGTTGAGCAATCAGCCCCAGCATTTT
TRBJ2-7	-	TRBD1	TRBV6-6	CASRTGTYEQYF	TGTGCCAGCAGGACAGGGACCTACGAGCAGTACTTC
TRBJ1-2	-	-	TRBV2	CASSDRGSGDYGYTF	TGTGCCAGCAGTGATAGAGGGTCCGGAGACTATGGCTACACCTTC
TRBJ2-6	-	-	TRBV7-2	CASSLNRGTVGANVLTF	TGTGCCAGCAGCTTAAATCGGGGAACGGTTGGGGCCAACGTCCTGACTTTC
TRBJ1-6	-	-	TRBV6-5	CASSLDSSSYNSPLHF	TGTGCCAGCAGTTTGGACTCGAGCTCCTATAATTCACCCCTCCACTTT
TRBJ2-4	-	TRBD1	TRBV6-5	CASSYGDRGNIQYF	TGTGCCAGCAGTTATGGTGACAGGGGGAACATTCAGTACTTC
TRBJ2-2	-	TRBD2	TRBV9	CASSVDPSGNTGELFF	TGTGCCAGCAGCGTAGACCCTAGCGGGAACACCGGGGAGCTGTTTTTT
TRBJ1-5	-	TRBD1	TRBV23-1	CASRPVPRDRVGRSSNQPQHF	TGCGCCAGCAGGCCAGTCCCTAGGGACAGGGTCGGCAGGTCGAGCAATCAGCCCCAGCATTTT
TRBJ1-2	-	TRBD1	TRBV28	CASSLQSWTGTYGYTF	TGTGCCAGCAGTTTACAATCTTGGACAGGGACCTATGGCTACACCTTC
TRBJ2-1	-	TRBD2	TRBV5-1	CASSLQAGVSSYNEQFF	TGCGCCAGCAGCTTGCAGGCGGGGGTGAGCTCCTACAATGAGCAGTTCTTC
TRBJ1-1	-	TRBD1	TRBV19	CASNPHAAGGAWTEAFF	TGTGCCAGTAACCCTCATGCGGCAGGGGGCGCTTGGACTGAAGCTTTCTTT
TRBJ1-4	-	TRBD1	TRBV11-2	CASSSPGQGAGKLFF	TGTGCCAGCAGCTCTCCGGGACAGGGGGCCGGAAAACTGTTTTTT
TRBJ2-5	once	TRBD1	TRBV5-1	CASSGVGQGAETQYF	TGCGCCAGCTCCGGGGTGGGACAGGGCGCAGAGACCCAGTACTTC
TRBJ1-2	-	-	TRBV21-1	CASSKRVMRDSPLDYGYTF	TGTGCCAGCAGCAAAAGGGTAATGCGGGACAGCCCTTTGGACTATGGCTACACCTTC
TRBJ1-1	-	-	TRBV6-5	CASSYSLTDMNTEAFF	TGTGCCAGCAGTTACTCCCTGACAGACATGAACACTGAAGCTTTCTTT
TRBJ2-1	-	TRBD2	TRBV15	CATKERGSYNEQFF	TGTGCCACCAAAGAGCGGGGCTCCTACAATGAGCAGTTCTTC
TRBJ2-7	-	-	TRBV28	CASREQGRGEQYF	TGTGCCAGCAGAGAGCAGGGGAGAGGGGAGCAGTACTTC
TRBJ1-1	few	-	TRBV13	CASSSFRNRKAFF	TGTGCCAGCAGCTCCTTCCGTAACAGAAAAGCTTTCTTT
TRBJ1-4	once	TRBD1	TRBV28	CASSWTGRLFF	TGTGCCAGCAGCTGGACAGGGAGGCTGTTTTTT
TRBJ2-7	-	TRBD1	TRBV2	CASSGPGTEAYEQYF	TGTGCCAGCAGTGGGCCGGGGACAGAAGCCTACGAGCAGTACTTC
TRBJ2-7	once	TRBD2	TRBV7-9	CASSLDPRGAYEQYF	TGTGCCAGCAGCTTAGACCCTCGGGGGGCCTACGAGCAGTACTTC